A single sample is the source of the 17 T cell receptor beta chains below, sequenced in a study of blood T cell repertoires in COVID-19. TCRdb keeps only in-frame clones here, not all; method: immunoSEQ multiplex PCR. This sample carries around 190,000 clones, roughly nine tenths of them seen once, and the ten largest clones take under 25%. Material: peripheral blood. The receptors derive from a man between 65 and 85 years old with active or convalescent COVID-19.

V and J are TRBV6-5 and TRBJ1-5; no definite D call. Trimming cost V 10 bases and J 1 base, with 8 bases left between them. CDR3 length equals 12 residues. Germline CDR1 reads MNHEY; CDR2 reads SVGAGI. The CDR3 protein is CAMLRSNQPQHF. CDR3 DNA sequence: TGTGCCATGCTCAGGAGCAATCAGCCCCAGCATTTT.

The rearrangement links TRBV28 to TRBJ2-2; D is unclear. From germline, CDR1 is MDHEN and CDR2 SYDVKM. CDR3 length equals 17 residues. Trimming pared 5 bases from V and 6 bases from J, leaving 22 bases between. CDR3 bases: TGTGCCAGCAGTCCAACCCGGAGATACTCACATTCCGGGGAGCTGTTTTTT. Its protein is CASSPTRRYSHSGELFF.

This clone was seen a single time. The chain is built from TRBV5-4 and TRBJ2-7; 10 positions agree with TRBD1. The CDR3 has 15 residues. Germline V gene sequence: CDR1 SGHNT, CDR2 YYREEE (reference sequence). The ends lost 4 bases at V and 5 bases at J; junction bases unmatched: 9. The CDR3 DNA reads TGTGCCAGCAGCCCACCGACAGGGGGCGGGAACGAGCAGTACTTC. Its translation is CASSPPTGGGNEQYF. Using reference TRBV5-4 and TRBJ2-7 for the parts outside the CDR3, the full variable domain is ETGVTQSPTHLIKTRGQQVTLRCSSQSGHNTVSWYQQALGQGPQFIFQYYREEENGRGNFPPRFSGLQFPNYSSELNVNALELDDSALYLCASSPPTGGGNEQYFGPGTRLTVT.

CDR3 coding DNA: TGCAGTGCCCTAGATGACGAGGGCCGCCACTTT. It translates to CSALDDEGRHF. The rearrangement uses TRBV20-1 and TRBJ1-6; D gene uncertain. Trimming took 6 bases from V and 18 from J, leaving 18 bases between them. Germline-derived CDR1 and CDR2 are DFQATT and SNEGSKA (reference sequence). The CDR3 contains 11 residues.

In regard to this clone: Germline and junction disagree at one end, which may indicate a read error. The J gene is TRBJ2-2, the V gene TRBV6-5, with TRBD1 identical over 7 bases. Germline assignment: CDR1 MNHEY and CDR2 SVGAGI. This CDR3 contains 15 residues. The CDR3 region has the DNA TGTACCAGCACTCCGGGACAGACGAACACCGGGGAGCTGTTTTTT. This encodes CTSTPGQTNTGELFF.

The chain uses TRBV20-1 and TRBJ2-7; 13 bases agree with TRBD2. Germline V gene data show CDR1 as DFQATT and CDR2 as SNEGSKA (reference sequence). Trimming took 3 bases from V and 5 from J; bases not matched to a gene: 13. CDR3 length: 17 residues. The CDR3 sequence is CSASPLALAGGPHEQYF. The DNA for the CDR3 is TGCAGTGCTAGTCCCCTAGCACTAGCGGGGGGGCCCCACGAGCAGTACTTC.

This chain uses TRBV6-5 with TRBJ1-2; 7 bases are a match to TRBD1. V shed 2 bases and J 4 bases; nucleotides not matched to a gene: 10. The CDR3 covers 16 residues. Per germline, CDR1 MNHEY and CDR2 SVGAGI. CDR3 sequence reads: CASSYGGTERGYGYTF. CDR3 nucleotides: TGTGCCAGCAGTTACGGGGGGACAGAGAGAGGCTATGGCTACACCTTC.

Turning to this clone: Other DNA sequences in the sample encode the same CDR3. The chain couples TRBV7-9 to TRBJ1-2; perhaps TRBD1 as D (6 bases). The CDR3 is 12 residues long. Germline CDR1 SEHNR, CDR2 FQNEAQ (reference sequence). Trimming cost V 3 bases and J 4 bases, with 6 bases left between them. The DNA of the CDR3 is TGTGCCAGCAGCTTGGACAGCTATGGCTACACCTTC. Translating gives CASSLDSYGYTF.

This chain links TRBV4-3 with TRBJ2-7; 16 bases are a match to TRBD2. The germline V gene encodes CDR1 LGHNA and CDR2 YSLEER. This CDR3 comprises 16 residues. V lost 5 bases to trimming and J lost 7 bases; unmatched junction nucleotides: 8. The CDR3 here is CASSFGTSGRGREQYF. CDR3 nucleotides: TGCGCCAGCAGCTTTGGGACTAGCGGGAGGGGAAGGGAGCAGTACTTC.

The V call is TRBV10-2, the J call TRBJ1-5; possibly TRBD1 for D (5 bases). The germline CDR1 and CDR2 sequences are WSHSY and SAAADI. Trimming stripped 11 bases from V and 2 bases from J, with 10 bases between. The CDR3 runs to 12 residues. The CDR3: CASGEGNQPQHF. The CDR3 region has the DNA TGCGCCTCGGGGGAAGGCAATCAGCCCCAGCATTTT.

About this clone: Other nucleotide sequences in the sample specify the same CDR3. CDR3 sequence: CASSLQGETQYF. CDR3 sequence (DNA): TGCGCCAGCAGCTTGCAGGGGGAGACCCAGTACTTC. The chain has TRBV5-1 and TRBJ2-5, with D maybe TRBD1 (6 bases). The CDR3 is made up of 12 amino acids. V shed 1 base and J shed 5 bases, with 6 bases lying between them. Germline V gene sequence: CDR1 SGHRS, CDR2 YFSETQ.

This clone appeared a few times. The V and J genes are TRBV14 and TRBJ1-5, with TRBD1 as a possible D gene (6 bases). The germline V gene encodes CDR1 SGHDN and CDR2 FVKESK. The V and J ends lost 3 bases and 3 bases respectively, with 15 bases between them. The length of the CDR3 is 16 residues. The CDR3, as DNA: TGTGCCAGCAGCCAGGGTAGGCAGGGGAACAATCAGCCCCAGCATTTT. Residues: CASSQGRQGNNQPQHF.

CDR3 sequence reads: CASNKYRVEEAFF. The CDR3 DNA reads TGTGCCAGCAACAAGTACAGAGTAGAAGAAGCTTTCTTT. The chain couples TRBV7-2 to TRBJ1-1; D not resolved. Trimming shortened V by 7 bases and J by 8 bases, and 17 bases separated the two germline ends. This CDR3 spans 13 amino acids. Germline V CDR1 and CDR2: SGHTA, FQGNSA.

This clone has only a few counts. The V and J genes are TRBV5-5 and TRBJ2-3, with a weak D call TRBD2 (5 bases). Trimming cost V 0 bases and J 4 bases, with 9 bases left between them. Germline V gives CDR1 SGHKS, CDR2 YYEKEE (reference sequence). The CDR3 runs 14 residues. CDR3 in amino acids: CASSLVRAADTQYF. CDR3 nucleotides: TGTGCCAGCAGCTTGGTGCGGGCGGCAGATACGCAGTATTTT.

The chain couples TRBV2 to TRBJ1-4; D remains ambiguous. Germline assignment: CDR1 SNHLY and CDR2 FYNNEI. Deletions cut 7 bases from V and 2 bases from J, with 14 bases between. The CDR3 consists of 15 residues. CDR3 sequence (DNA): TGTGCCAGCACTCGGAGGGATTTCACTAATGAAAAACTGTTTTTT. It codes for CASTRRDFTNEKLFF. Complete variable domain (other parts from reference TRBV2 and TRBJ1-4): EPEVTQTPSHQVTQMGQEVILRCVPISNHLYFYWYRQILGQKVEFLVSFYNNEISEKSEIFDDQFSVERPDGSNFTLKIRSTKLEDSAMYFCASTRRDFTNEKLFFGSGTQLSVL.

This clone was seen just once. The rearrangement uses TRBV15 and TRBJ2-3, with 10 bases fitting TRBD1. The germline V gene has CDR1 LNHNV and CDR2 YYDKDF (reference sequence). The CDR3 runs to 16 residues. V was clipped by 11 bases and J by 3 bases; unmatched bases: 14. CDR3 bases: TGTGCCTCCCGGGGGGGGGACAGGGGATCAACAGATACGCAGTATTTT. Amino acids: CASRGGDRGSTDTQYF.

This chain uses TRBV7-2 with TRBJ2-3; 10 nucleotides match TRBD2. This CDR3 comprises 18 residues. Trimming removed 3 bases from V and 1 base from J; junction bases left unmatched: 10. The germline gives CDR1 SGHTA, CDR2 FQGNSA. The CDR3 DNA reads as TGTGCCAGCAGCTTTGTGAGCGGGGGGGTTCGGGGCACAGATACGCAGTATTTT. Amino acids: CASSFVSGGVRGTDTQYF.